The 16 T cell receptor beta chains below were found in one sample sequenced in a study of T cell responses to AZD1222 COVID-19 vaccine (dated by TCRdb to the early 2020s). The label giving this sample's time point can be read as: baseline before first vaccination. Library preparation used the immunoSEQ multiplex PCR assay. TCRdb mirrors the immuneACCESS table, restricted to in-frame sequences. Some clones are absent from its copies; in checked studies, under half trace to an unresolved V gene, and the reason for the others is unknown. Across this sample there are approximately 140,000 clones, with around 90% seen only once. Jointly, the top ten make up about 1.5% of the sample. The material was peripheral blood, obtained on day 0 of AZD1222 vaccination. Receptors were obtained from an adult in good health.

The rearrangement joins TRBV3-1 (or the pseudogene TRBV3-2) to TRBJ1-1; D uncertain. Germline CDR1 and CDR2: LGHDT and YNNKEL (reference sequence). V was shortened by 3 bases and J by 1 base, with 12 bases between the two germline ends. The CDR3 is 15 amino acids. CDR3: CASSQKPEWNTEAFF. The CDR3 DNA reads TGTGCCAGCAGCCAGAAGCCAGAGTGGAACACTGAAGCTTTCTTT.

This chain joins TRBV30 and TRBJ1-2; a weak D match, TRBD1 (6 bases). This CDR3 has 14 amino acids. Germline CDR1 is GTSNPN and CDR2 is SVGIG (reference sequence). The V end was cut by 3 bases, the J end by 6 bases, with 17 bases between. In nucleotides, the CDR3 is TGTGCCTGGAGCCTGCGGGGGGCCAGTGATGGCTACACCTTC. It translates to CAWSLRGASDGYTF.

The chain has TRBV10-1 and TRBJ2-1; 7 bases fit TRBD2. The V gene end was trimmed by 2 bases and the J gene end by 7 bases; junction bases not matched to a gene: 11. CDR1 and CDR2 from the germline V gene are WNHNN and SYGVQD (reference sequence). This CDR3 has 16 amino acids. CDR3 region: CASSETAWTSGNEQFF. CDR3 in DNA: TGCGCCAGCAGTGAGACTGCCTGGACTAGTGGAAATGAGCAGTTCTTC.

The chain couples TRBV27 to TRBJ2-1, with D unclear. Germline loops: CDR1 MNHEY, CDR2 SMNVEV (reference sequence). The V gene lost 8 bases and the J gene lost 0 bases, with 17 bases spanning the gap. This CDR3 spans 16 amino acids. CDR3 in amino acids: CASSRPGSISYNEQFF. The CDR3 DNA reads TGTGCCAGCTCCCGCCCGGGTTCTATCTCCTACAATGAGCAGTTCTTC.

This chain connects TRBV28 to TRBJ2-3; the match to TRBD2 covers 8 bases. Germline loops: CDR1 MDHEN, CDR2 SYDVKM. CDR3 size: 14 residues. The V segment lost 5 bases and the J segment 5 bases; nucleotides outside the gene matches: 6. The CDR3 region is CASSPTSGGDTQYF. In DNA form, the CDR3 reads TGTGCCAGCAGTCCTACTAGCGGTGGAGATACGCAGTATTTT.

The chain couples TRBV19 to TRBJ1-5; perhaps TRBD1 as D (5 bases). Trimming pared 10 bases from V and 6 bases from J, leaving 13 bases between. The CDR3 is 12 residues long. Germline V gene lookup returns CDR1 LNHDA and CDR2 SQIVND (reference sequence). For the CDR3, the DNA is TGTGCCACCTCTGGGGGTGGTCAGCCCCAGCATTTT. Translated, it gives CATSGGGQPQHF. Filled out from reference TRBV19 and TRBJ1-5, the complete variable domain reads DGGITQSPKYLFRKEGQNVTLSCEQNLNHDAMYWYRQDPGQGLRLIYYSQIVNDFQKGDIAEGYSVSREKKESFPLTVTSAQKNPTAFYLCATSGGGQPQHFGDGTRLSIL.

The V gene is TRBV5-1, the J gene TRBJ1-2; D is uncertain. Germline V lookup: CDR1 SGHRS, CDR2 YFSETQ. This CDR3 is 16 amino acids long. With 4 bases removed from V and 4 bases from J, the gap between germline ends came to 20 bases. The CDR3 loop is CASSPREETPIYGYTF. The CDR3 nucleotides read TGCGCCAGCAGCCCAAGGGAGGAGACTCCTATCTATGGCTACACCTTC. The variable domain in full, completed from reference TRBV5-1 and TRBJ1-2, reads KAGVTQTPRYLIKTRGQQVTLSCSPISGHRSVSWYQQTPGQGLQFLFEYFSETQRNKGNFPGRFSGRQFSNSRSEMNVSTLELGDSALYLCASSPREETPIYGYTFGSGTRLTVV.

Here the CDR3 reads CASSYQQGGDTEAFF. In DNA form, the CDR3 reads TGTGCCAGCAGCTATCAACAGGGAGGTGACACTGAAGCTTTCTTT. J is TRBJ1-1 and V is TRBV11-2; weak D call: TRBD1 (6 bases). There are 15 residues in the CDR3. Trimming shortened V by 4 bases and J by 3 bases, and 15 bases separated the two germline ends. In germline, CDR1 is SGHAT, CDR2 FQNNGV.

As for this clone: Relative to the germline gene, one junction end is altered; a read error may explain this. V gene TRBV7-7 combines with J gene TRBJ2-5, with D unclear. CDR1 SSHAT and CDR2 FNYEAQ come from the germline V gene (reference sequence). The CDR3 spans 17 residues. Here the CDR3 reads CASSSLVGYAGSETQYF. The CDR3 coding sequence is TGTGCTAGCAGCTCCCTAGTGGGGTACGCCGGTAGTGAGACCCAGTACTTC.

This sequence joins TRBV5-4 and TRBJ1-3, with TRBD1 identical over 8 bases. Unmatched junction bases numbered 7, after V lost 0 bases and J lost 2 bases. Germline V gives CDR1 SGHNT, CDR2 YYREEE (reference sequence). The CDR3 has 17 residues. CDR3 protein: CASSLGGQGVPGNTIYF. The CDR3 DNA reads TGTGCCAGCAGCTTGGGAGGACAGGGTGTGCCTGGAAACACCATATATTTT.

This clone was observed a few times. The chain recombines TRBV9 with TRBJ2-1; D may be TRBD2 (5 bases). CDR1 and CDR2 from the germline V gene are SGDLS and YYNGEE. The V end was cut by 0 bases, the J end by 4 bases, with 11 bases between. This CDR3 comprises 15 residues. In nucleotides, the CDR3 is TGTGCCAGCAGCGTAGATGGTAGCGTATACAATGAGCAGTTCTTC. Encoded protein: CASSVDGSVYNEQFF.

This clone was recorded only once. V usage is TRBV5-1 and J usage is TRBJ2-5; 9 nucleotides align to TRBD1. V shed 3 bases, J shed 5 bases, and the junction held 5 bases outside the gene matches. The CDR3 sequence is 14 residues long. CDR1 is SGHRS and CDR2 is YFSETQ in the germline V gene. The CDR3, as DNA: TGCGCCAGCAGCTCCGGACAGGGGTTGGAGACCCAGTACTTC. Translated: CASSSGQGLETQYF. Using reference TRBV5-1 and TRBJ2-5 for the parts outside the CDR3, the full variable domain is KAGVTQTPRYLIKTRGQQVTLSCSPISGHRSVSWYQQTPGQGLQFLFEYFSETQRNKGNFPGRFSGRQFSNSRSEMNVSTLELGDSALYLCASSSGQGLETQYFGPGTRLLVL.

V usage is TRBV6-5 and J usage is TRBJ2-1; tentatively, D is TRBD2 (5 bases). With 6 bases removed from V and 10 bases from J, the gap between germline ends came to 22 bases. The CDR3 covers 15 residues. The germline CDR1 and CDR2 sequences are MNHEY and SVGAGI. Written as DNA, the CDR3 is TGTGCCAGCAGAATATCCACTCAAACTGGACTCGAGCAGTTCTTC. Protein product: CASRISTQTGLEQFF.

CDR3 sequence reads: CASSGRRVFRVATNEKLFF. The CDR3 nucleotides read TGTGCCAGTAGTGGTCGGCGGGTTTTCAGGGTTGCAACTAATGAAAAACTGTTTTTT. The chain combines TRBV19 with TRBJ1-4; a weak D match, TRBD1 (5 bases). In germline, CDR1 is LNHDA, CDR2 SQIVND (reference sequence). The V end was cut by 5 bases, the J end by 0 bases, with 22 bases between. The CDR3 extends over 19 amino acids.

CDR3 in amino acids: CASSVGRQGFNYGYTF. The CDR3 DNA is TGTGCCAGCAGCGTAGGGCGACAGGGGTTCAACTATGGCTACACCTTC. The V call is TRBV9, the J call TRBJ1-2; 8 bases agree with TRBD1. CDR3 length: 16 residues. Germline loops: CDR1 SGDLS, CDR2 YYNGEE. Trimming cost V 0 bases and J 2 bases; bases outside gene matches: 6.

The V call is TRBV7-2, the J call TRBJ1-4; TRBD1 aligns across 8 bases. V shed 1 base, J shed 8 bases, and the junction held 6 bases outside the gene matches. The CDR3 totals 15 residues. Germline V lookup: CDR1 SGHTA, CDR2 FQGNSA. Here the CDR3 reads CASSLGGQGGEKLFF. CDR3 DNA sequence: TGTGCCAGCAGCTTAGGTGGACAGGGTGGCGAAAAACTGTTTTTT.